The 32 T cell receptor beta chains reported below all come from one sample, sequenced in a study of OX40 agonist ivuxolimab in advanced cancers. Clones were sequenced by immunoSEQ multiplex PCR, and TCRdb holds only the in-frame ones, with some missing. This sample has tens of thousands of clones; roughly nine tenths occur once, and the top ten carry roughly 4%. The source material was CD4+ or CD8+ T cells sorted from blood, sampled in a trial of the OX40 agonist ivuxolimab. The receptor set was obtained from an adult with an advanced solid tumor such as melanoma, head and neck, liver or kidney cancer.

V gene TRBV30 combines with J gene TRBJ2-1; 11 positions match TRBD2. This CDR3 region has 16 residues. With V trimmed by 5 bases and J by 5 bases, 11 bases remained unmatched. Germline V CDR1 and CDR2: GTSNPN, SVGIG (reference sequence). CDR3 DNA: TGTGCCTGGGCCCCTAAGACTAGCGGGAATAACAATGAGCAGTTCTTC. This codes for CAWAPKTSGNNNEQFF.

The chain is built from TRBV9 and TRBJ2-1; D is undetermined. V lost 2 bases and J 6 bases, leaving 12 bases between the germline ends. Looked up from germline, CDR1 is SGDLS and CDR2 is YYNGEE. There are 14 residues in the CDR3. The CDR3: CASSVGVSVNEQFF. CDR3 nucleotide sequence: TGTGCCAGCAGCGTCGGAGTCTCAGTCAATGAGCAGTTCTTC.

The chain joins TRBV5-8 to TRBJ2-1; D unclear. Germline CDR1 is SGHTS and CDR2 is YDEGEE. V shed 7 bases and J shed 1 base, with 3 bases lying between them. The CDR3 loop spans 11 amino acids. CDR3 DNA sequence: TGTGCCAGCTCTTCCTACAATGAGCAGTTCTTC. It specifies CASSSYNEQFF.

This rearrangement joins TRBV11-3 to TRBJ2-7, with D perhaps TRBD1 (5 bases). V lost 4 bases to trimming and J lost 2 bases, with 12 bases between them. The CDR3 consists of 14 residues. Germline CDR1 and CDR2: SGHNT and YENEEA. The CDR3 DNA is TGTGCCAGCAGCTCCAGACAGAGAGCCTACGAGCAGTACTTC. It specifies CASSSRQRAYEQYF.

The chain's CDR3 is CASSYEETQYF. CDR3 nucleotide sequence: TGCGCCAGCAGCTATGAAGAGACCCAGTACTTC. This rearrangement joins TRBV5-1 to TRBJ2-5; no clear D. Between the trimmed V and J ends, which lost 3 bases and 3 bases, there was a span of 3 bases. The CDR3 covers 11 residues. CDR1 and CDR2 (germline): SGHRS, YFSETQ.

This chain joins TRBV28 and TRBJ1-5; D is ambiguous. CDR3 length: 14 residues. V shed 8 bases and J shed 2 bases, with 13 bases lying between them. Germline V gene sequence: CDR1 MDHEN, CDR2 SYDVKM. CDR3 sequence: CASLRALGNQPQHF. The CDR3 DNA follows: TGTGCCAGCCTTAGGGCTCTGGGCAATCAGCCCCAGCATTTT.

This chain uses TRBV7-8 with TRBJ1-1, with TRBD1 identical over 10 bases. Trimming at V came to 4 bases and at J to 5 bases, leaving 7 bases not matched to a gene. The germline V gene has CDR1 SGHVS and CDR2 FQNEAQ. This CDR3 comprises 15 residues. CDR3: CASSSFRTGGTEAFF. Here the CDR3 DNA reads TGTGCCAGCAGCTCGTTTCGGACAGGGGGGACTGAAGCTTTCTTT.

The V gene is TRBV9, the J gene TRBJ1-2; possible D gene TRBD1, 5 bases. V was trimmed by 3 bases and J by 6 bases, leaving 24 bases between them. The germline V gene encodes CDR1 SGDLS and CDR2 YYNGEE. This CDR3 region has 17 residues. CDR3 coding DNA: TGTGCCAGCAGCGCTGAGGACACAAGACTACCAACTAATGGCTACACCTTC. This encodes CASSAEDTRLPTNGYTF.

The sample holds a few counts of this clone. The chain uses TRBV7-9 and TRBJ1-5; D is unclear. CDR1 SEHNR and CDR2 FQNEAQ come from the germline V gene (reference sequence). The CDR3 consists of 14 residues. V was pared by 5 bases and J by 5 bases, with 13 bases between. The DNA of the CDR3 is TGTGCCAGCAGCCACTCCGGCGCTTATCAGCCCCAGCATTTT. Translated, it gives CASSHSGAYQPQHF.

The chain couples TRBV10-3 to TRBJ2-7; possible D gene TRBD2, 6 bases. Germline loops: CDR1 ENHRY, CDR2 SYGVKD. The CDR3 sequence is 13 residues long. The V gene lost 8 bases and the J gene lost 3 bases, with 14 bases spanning the gap. The CDR3 DNA reads as TGTGCCATCCGAGCGGCGGGATTCTACGAGCAGTACTTC. This gives the protein CAIRAAGFYEQYF.

This rearrangement joins TRBV29-1 to TRBJ2-1, with TRBD1 identical over 8 bases. J was trimmed by 7 bases and V by 4 bases; bases with no gene match: 9. This CDR3 contains 14 residues. In germline, CDR1 is SQVTM, CDR2 ANQGSEA. Here the CDR3 reads CSVVAGQGLNEQFF. In DNA, the CDR3 is TGCAGCGTTGTCGCAGGACAGGGCCTAAATGAGCAGTTCTTC.

V usage is TRBV4-1 and J usage is TRBJ2-2, with D perhaps TRBD1 or TRBD2 (5 bases each). There are 18 residues in the CDR3. Trimming removed 1 base from V and 7 bases from J, with 22 bases in between. From germline, CDR1 is MGHRA and CDR2 YSYEKL. The CDR3 here is CASSQGNFRGALHGELFF. DNA for the CDR3: TGCGCCAGCAGCCAAGGGAACTTTCGGGGCGCCCTCCACGGGGAGCTGTTTTTT.

The chain has TRBV7-2 and TRBJ2-1; 12 positions match TRBD2. The germline V gene has CDR1 SGHTA and CDR2 FQGNSA. This CDR3 has 17 residues. The ends lost 0 bases at V and 5 bases at J; junction bases unmatched: 5. DNA of the CDR3: TGTGCCAGCAGCTTAGCGAGGCTAGCGGGAGGGGACAATGAGCAGTTCTTC. Its protein product is CASSLARLAGGDNEQFF.

This chain connects TRBV7-9 to TRBJ2-3; 14 bases are a match to TRBD2. The CDR3 is made up of 18 amino acids. Germline trimming cut 5 bases from V and 0 bases from J; bases unmatched to any gene: 7. Germline loops: CDR1 SEHNR, CDR2 FQNEAQ (reference sequence). CDR3 DNA sequence: TGTGCCAGCAGCCAAAGACTAGCGGGAGGGCCCAGCACAGATACGCAGTATTTT. It encodes CASSQRLAGGPSTDTQYF.

The chain joins TRBV15 to TRBJ1-5; D not certain. The germline V and J ends were trimmed by 1 base and 2 bases, with 9 bases remaining between them. From germline, CDR1 is LNHNV and CDR2 YYDKDF (reference sequence). The CDR3 has 15 amino acids. The CDR3 DNA follows: TGTGCCACCAGCAGAGGGGTGCCGGGCAATCAGCCCCAGCATTTT. It codes for CATSRGVPGNQPQHF.

The chain uses TRBV11-3 and TRBJ1-2; no definite D call. V was shortened by 1 base and J by 3 bases, with 9 bases between the two germline ends. The germline CDR1 and CDR2 sequences are SGHNT and YENEEA. CDR3 length equals 14 residues. In DNA, the CDR3 is TGTGCCAGCAGCTTAGGAACCTCCGACTATGGCTACACCTTC. Translation: CASSLGTSDYGYTF.

This chain connects TRBV6-1 to TRBJ1-2; 7 nucleotides match TRBD1. Per germline, CDR1 MNHNS and CDR2 SASEGT. The V and J ends lost 5 bases and 6 bases, in that order; junction bases with no gene match: 3. This CDR3 is 12 amino acids long. This CDR3 is CASSLQGDGYTF. The CDR3 coding sequence is TGTGCCAGCAGTCTTCAGGGGGATGGCTACACCTTC.

V is TRBV6-6 and J is TRBJ1-2; unclear D gene. CDR1 is MNHNY and CDR2 is SVGAGI in the germline V gene (reference sequence). The CDR3 covers 15 residues. Trimming took 5 bases from V and 2 from J, leaving 15 bases between them. CDR3 sequence: CASSNRVGVNYGYTF. CDR3 in DNA: TGTGCCAGCAGTAACCGGGTTGGGGTAAACTATGGCTACACCTTC.

The chain is built from TRBV2 and TRBJ1-2; 8 bases fit TRBD1. Germline V gives CDR1 SNHLY, CDR2 FYNNEI. The CDR3 extends over 13 amino acids. The V gene end was trimmed by 7 bases and the J gene end by 3 bases; junction bases not matched to a gene: 4. DNA for the CDR3: TGTGCCAGCATTTGGACAGGGTACTATGGCTACACCTTC. Translation gives CASIWTGYYGYTF.

This chain joins TRBV14 and TRBJ2-5, with D perhaps matching TRBD1 (5 bases). V was shortened by 3 bases and J by 2 bases, with 13 bases between the two germline ends. This CDR3 region has 15 residues. CDR1 is SGHDN, CDR2 FVKESK, per germline. Here the CDR3 reads CASSHLDRFQETQYF. Written as DNA, the CDR3 is TGTGCCAGCAGCCATCTCGACAGATTTCAAGAGACCCAGTACTTC.

The chain joins TRBV11-2 to TRBJ2-3; D possibly uses TRBD1 or TRBD2 (5 bases each). This CDR3 is 13 amino acids long. V lost 3 bases to trimming and J lost 1 base, with 5 bases between them. Germline loops: CDR1 SGHAT, CDR2 FQNNGV. The CDR3 DNA sequence: TGTGCCAGCAGCTTGGGGGGCACAGATACGCAGTATTTT. Protein: CASSLGGTDTQYF. Variable domain in full (rest from reference TRBV11-2 and TRBJ2-3): EAGVAQSPRYKIIEKRQSVAFWCNPISGHATLYWYQQILGQGPKLLIQFQNNGVVDDSQLPKDRFSAERLKGVDSTLKIQPAKLEDSAVYLCASSLGGTDTQYFGPGTRLTVL.

This clone was picked up a small number of times. The rearrangement joins TRBV28 to TRBJ2-1; 12 bases agree with TRBD2. Trimming took 4 bases from V and 9 from J; bases not matched to a gene: 7. Germline-derived CDR1 and CDR2 are MDHEN and SYDVKM. The CDR3 runs to 15 residues. Here the CDR3 reads CASSSSSGRAFEQFF. The CDR3, as DNA: TGTGCCAGCAGTTCTTCTAGCGGGAGGGCCTTTGAGCAGTTCTTC. Looking up the rest from reference TRBV28 and TRBJ2-1 gives the full variable domain: DVKVTQSSRYLVKRTGEKVFLECVQDMDHENMFWYRQDPGLGLRLIYFSYDVKMKEKGDIPEGYSVSREKKERFSLILESASTNQTSMYLCASSSSSGRAFEQFFGPGTRLTVL.

This sequence joins TRBV11-1 and TRBJ1-1, with D unresolved. The CDR3 runs 13 residues. Germline V gives CDR1 SGHAT, CDR2 FQDESV (reference sequence). With 5 bases removed from V and 1 base from J, the gap between germline ends came to 8 bases. CDR3 sequence (DNA): TGTGCCAGCAGCAACCAAGGGAACACTGAAGCTTTCTTT. Translating it yields CASSNQGNTEAFF.

This chain connects TRBV6-6 to TRBJ2-3, with a tentative D call TRBD2 (6 bases). The CDR3 sequence is 12 residues long. Trimming left V 6 bases short and J 5 bases short, with 9 bases between. Per germline, CDR1 MNHNY and CDR2 SVGAGI (reference sequence). The CDR3 here is CASRSGVDTQYF. CDR3 nucleotides: TGTGCCAGCAGGTCGGGGGTAGATACGCAGTATTTT.

This chain joins TRBV25-1 and TRBJ2-3; 12 nucleotides match TRBD2. Germline values: CDR1 MGHDK, CDR2 SYGVNS. The CDR3 is 13 amino acids. Trimming cost V 6 bases and J 10 bases; bases outside gene matches: 5. The CDR3 loop is CASRTSGSLAQYF. CDR3 coding DNA: TGTGCCAGCAGGACTAGCGGGAGCTTAGCGCAGTATTTT.

The chain recombines TRBV7-3 with TRBJ2-5, with TRBD2 as a possible D gene (5 bases). CDR1 and CDR2 (germline): SGHTA, FQGTGA. CDR3 length: 12 amino acids. The V gene lost 6 bases and the J gene lost 7 bases, with 12 bases spanning the gap. Here the CDR3 DNA reads TGTGCCAGCAGGGGAGCGGAAGGGACCCAGTACTTC. Amino acid sequence: CASRGAEGTQYF.

This clone was observed a single time. The chain uses TRBV6-1 and TRBJ1-1; TRBD1 matches at 7 bases. The CDR3 loop spans 12 amino acids. After removal of 8 bases from V and 4 bases from J, the junction contained 4 bases not matched to a gene. Germline V lookup: CDR1 MNHNS, CDR2 SASEGT. The CDR3 spells CASQGGFTEAFF. CDR3 DNA: TGTGCCAGCCAGGGGGGATTCACTGAAGCTTTCTTT.

This clone appeared a single time. The V and J genes are TRBV7-2 and TRBJ2-5; tentatively, D is TRBD2 (6 bases). CDR1 and CDR2 (germline): SGHTA, FQGNSA. The germline V and J ends were trimmed by 2 bases and 1 base, with 14 bases remaining between them. The CDR3 contains 16 residues. The chain's CDR3 is CASSLSVAGRQETQYF. The DNA of the CDR3 is TGTGCCAGCAGCTTAAGCGTGGCGGGGCGCCAAGAGACCCAGTACTTC.

The chain uses TRBV28 and TRBJ2-1; D possibly uses TRBD1 or TRBD2 (5 bases each). Germline CDR1 and CDR2: MDHEN and SYDVKM. The V and J ends lost 3 bases and 7 bases respectively, with 19 bases between them. The CDR3 spans 16 residues. The CDR3 region is CASSFYPGTTGNEQFF. CDR3 in DNA: TGTGCCAGCAGTTTCTACCCCGGGACCACGGGTAATGAGCAGTTCTTC.

CDR3 nucleotides: TGTGCCACGACAGGAAGCGCAGATACGCAGTATTTT. Its translation is CATTGSADTQYF. This chain joins TRBV10-3 and TRBJ2-3; TRBD1 might be the D (6 bases). V was trimmed by 10 bases and J by 4 bases, leaving 12 bases between them. Germline V CDR1 and CDR2: ENHRY, SYGVKD. There are 12 residues in the CDR3.

Comment on this clone: The same CDR3 is also encoded by other DNA sequences in this sample. V usage is TRBV18 and J usage is TRBJ1-2, with a tentative D call TRBD1 (6 bases). Trimming removed 2 bases from V and 6 bases from J, with 10 bases in between. The CDR3 extends over 13 amino acids. Germline lookup yields CDR1 KGHSH and CDR2 LQKENI. The chain's CDR3 is CASSPGQGNGYTF. CDR3 nucleotides: TGTGCCAGCTCACCAGGGCAGGGGAATGGCTACACCTTC.

The chain employs TRBV11-2 and TRBJ1-5; D might be TRBD1 (5 bases). This CDR3 region has 16 residues. V lost 0 bases and J 0 bases, leaving 9 bases between the germline ends. Germline V gene data show CDR1 as SGHAT and CDR2 as FQNNGV. The chain's CDR3 is CASSLDFRVSNQPQHF. CDR3 sequence (DNA): TGTGCCAGCAGCTTAGATTTCAGGGTTAGCAATCAGCCCCAGCATTTT.